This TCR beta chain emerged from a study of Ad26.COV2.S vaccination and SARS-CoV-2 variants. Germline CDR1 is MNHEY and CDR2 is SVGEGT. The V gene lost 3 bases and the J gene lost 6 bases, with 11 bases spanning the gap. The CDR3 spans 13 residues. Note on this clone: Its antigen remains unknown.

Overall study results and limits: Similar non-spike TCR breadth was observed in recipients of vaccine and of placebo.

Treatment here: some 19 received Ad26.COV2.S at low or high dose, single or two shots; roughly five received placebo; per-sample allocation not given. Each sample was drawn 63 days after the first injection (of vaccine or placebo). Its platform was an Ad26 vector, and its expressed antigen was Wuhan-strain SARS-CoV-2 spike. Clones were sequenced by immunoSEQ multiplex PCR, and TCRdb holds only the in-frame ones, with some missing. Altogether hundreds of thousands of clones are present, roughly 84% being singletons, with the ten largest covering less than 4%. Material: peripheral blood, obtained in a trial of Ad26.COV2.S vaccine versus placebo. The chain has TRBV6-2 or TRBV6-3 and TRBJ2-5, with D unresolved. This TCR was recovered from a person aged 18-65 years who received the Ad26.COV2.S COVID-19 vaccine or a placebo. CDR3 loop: CASSYFPSQTQYF. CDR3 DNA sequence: TGTGCCAGCAGTTATTTTCCTTCTCAGACCCAGTACTTC.